This T cell receptor beta chain stems from a study of memory CD4+ T cells and cytomegalovirus serostatus. Whole-study findings and limits: Of 150 to 200 reported CMV TCRbeta sequences, some 70 were found in memory CD4+ repertoires.

The method was immunoSEQ multiplex PCR; TCRdb's version includes in-frame clones alone and lacks a portion of them. This table holds about 48,000 clones, around four fifths found once. Regarding this clone: Its antigen remains unknown.

Single viable CD3+CD4+CD8-CD45RO+ cells were sorted as the memory CD4+ T cells. The receptor was isolated from an adult in good health and CMV-seronegative. What was sequenced was memory CD4+ T cells from blood.

The CDR3 region has the DNA TGTGCCAGCAGTAGGGGACAGACCTACTATGGCTACACCTTC. Its translation: CASSRGQTYYGYTF. The rearrangement links TRBV9 to TRBJ1-2; 7 bases agree with TRBD1. CDR1 SGDLS and CDR2 YYNGEE come from the germline V gene. The CDR3 totals 14 residues. The V segment lost 5 bases and the J segment 3 bases; nucleotides outside the gene matches: 7.